Listed below are T cell receptor beta chains from one sample, sequenced in a study of T cells expressing NK-cell markers. TCRdb reprocessed the 5' RACE reads and keeps a single row for each CDR3 protein, giving no DNA. In all, the sample yields some 600,000 distinct CDR3 sequences. The sequenced material came from blood T cells: a sorted CD56 or NKG2C T cell subset, CD4+ or CD8+ T cells, or bulk PBMC T cells (not recorded which). These TCRs come from a man between 18 and 29 years old in good health. The CDR3 runs from the conserved cysteine through the conserved F or W.

CDR3 protein,J gene,V gene
CSAKDLYGQETQYF,TRBJ2-5,TRBV20-1
CASREDSSQYF,TRBJ2-5,TRBV28
CATSRDVGTSSYEQYF,TRBJ2-7,TRBV15
CASSRGTSGRLAGELFF,TRBJ2-2,TRBV7-3
CASSLSRSLETQYF,TRBJ2-5,TRBV27
CASSLKNPAVLMSSGANVLTF,TRBJ2-6,TRBV7-3
CASSRAEYQETQYF,TRBJ2-5,TRBV7-9
CASSQDRLAGGNEQFF,TRBJ2-1,TRBV3-1
CASIQLEAGVTYNEQFF,TRBJ2-1,TRBV7-9
CAWRLAGFYNEQFF,TRBJ2-1,TRBV30
CASSSWDRDYSGQYF,TRBJ2-3,TRBV11-2
CASSPTSRGPNTGELFF,TRBJ2-2,TRBV5-1
CASSVSPQGTSYEQYF,TRBJ2-7,TRBV9
CASSFWREAKDEQYF,TRBJ2-7,TRBV28
CASSPGGALFTDTQYF,TRBJ2-3,TRBV27
CASSLIGLDGYTF,TRBJ1-2,TRBV12-3/TRBV12-4
CASSFGVYEEPYNEQFF,TRBJ2-1,TRBV5-1
CASSPAGGMNTEAFF,TRBJ1-1,TRBV12-3/TRBV12-4
CASSHLTTTNEKLFF,TRBJ1-4,TRBV16
CASTPPGLAGGRSTDTQYF,TRBJ2-3,TRBV12-3/TRBV12-4
CASSYQPAVENEKLFF,TRBJ1-4,TRBV6-5
CASSYGAGVMNTEAFF,TRBJ1-1,TRBV6-2/TRBV6-3
CASSLVRVEQFF,TRBJ2-1,TRBV28
CASSQGPLREGKETQYF,TRBJ2-5,TRBV4-1
CSAEEQGETQYF,TRBJ2-5,TRBV20-1
CASSNREGGTGELFF,TRBJ2-2,TRBV5-1
CASSLERGWNQETQYF,TRBJ2-5,TRBV7-8
CASSPILAGAKDTQYF,TRBJ2-3,TRBV5-1
CATSGGAGGLAGFTDTQYF,TRBJ2-3,TRBV24-1
CSSTLAGNTDTQYF,TRBJ2-3,TRBV20-1
CASSLGGLGYNEQFF,TRBJ2-1,TRBV5-1
CASSYPVAGGPPYEQYF,TRBJ2-7,TRBV6-2/TRBV6-3
CSARRDRGSFTDTQYF,TRBJ2-3,TRBV20-1
CATTLRGAGKDTQYF,TRBJ2-3,TRBV10-3
CASSVGLTTVREQFF,TRBJ2-1,TRBV9
CATSDLAGGRNEQFF,TRBJ2-1,TRBV24-1
CASSFSSGRYTGELFF,TRBJ2-2,TRBV27
CASSLPGLAGVKVTNEQFF,TRBJ2-1,TRBV4-1
CASSGQQGGLDTGELFF,TRBJ2-2,TRBV6-1
CSVDTGQLNEQFF,TRBJ2-1,TRBV29-1
CSAHEGAWADTQYF,TRBJ2-3,TRBV29-1
CASSYKTGSQETQYF,TRBJ2-5,TRBV5-1
CASSQSPGSETQYF,TRBJ2-5,TRBV5-1
CASSLPVGGLDGYTF,TRBJ1-2,TRBV5-1
CASSSSPTGRTEKLFF,TRBJ1-4,TRBV5-1
CASSFGVGRQPQHF,TRBJ1-5,TRBV12-3/TRBV12-4
CASSLMRAGSTEAFF,TRBJ1-1,TRBV7-3
CASSQEVSGNYGYTF,TRBJ1-2,TRBV3-1
CASSSRDVSETQYF,TRBJ2-5,TRBV7-9
CASSPGPNSYEQYF,TRBJ2-7,TRBV5-5
CASSPRTSGRDGGTDTQYF,TRBJ2-3,TRBV6-4
CATSNPREEYNSPLHF,TRBJ1-6,TRBV15
CASRPGTNNEQFF,TRBJ2-1,TRBV25-1